This T cell receptor beta chain was sequenced in a study of T cell clonotyping in hematopoietic cell transplantation. Study-level findings and limits: After transplant, recipient diversity fell while pathologically expanded clonotypes grew through day 180. Graft donor and pretransplant recipient Inverse Simpson Index values predicted broader posttransplant TCR diversity.

A note on this clone: Its antigen is still unknown.

Germline V gives CDR1 WNHNN, CDR2 SYGVQD (reference sequence). The CDR3 loop spans 15 amino acids. V lost 0 bases, J lost 4 bases, and 12 bases lay in between. Clones were read by immunoSEQ multiplex PCR, and TCRdb kept only the in-frame ones, dropping some. The sample carries tens of thousands of clones, 95% recorded once. Sequenced sample: peripheral blood mononuclear cells. The clonotype was recovered from a man younger than 45 in good health. Some clones in this sample may be carry-over from other donors' samples. The chain combines TRBV10-1 with TRBJ1-1; no clear D gene. For the CDR3, the DNA is TGCGCCAGCAGTGAGTCGGGTACAGTCGGCACTGAAGCTTTCTTT. The encoded protein is CASSESGTVGTEAFF.